Given below is one T cell receptor beta chain in context. V trimming: 5 bases; J trimming: 8 bases; junction bases outside the gene matches: 14. The germline gives CDR1 MDHEN, CDR2 SYDVKM. CDR3 length equals 16 residues. The authors prepared the TCRbeta library with unique molecular identifiers. TCRdb reprocessed the PCR reads via MiXCR and lists one record per CDR3 protein. The sample includes some 520,000 distinct CDR3 sequences, 30% to 35% seen only once; the top ten take less than 2.5%. These data originate in a study of T-cell reconstitution after alpha-beta-depleted transplantation in children. The V gene is TRBV28, the J gene TRBJ1-2, with 10 nucleotides matching TRBD1. Sequenced material: PBMCs from the stem cell graft donor, taken from the stem cell graft. This receptor was obtained from a human donor who donated a stem cell graft to a child with aplastic anemia. The CDR3 nucleotides are TGTGCCAGCAGTGCCGAAACCGGGACAGGGGCTCTGGGCTACACCTTC. It translates to CASSAETGTGALGYTF.